This TCR beta chain was sequenced for a study of cytomegalovirus exposure and HLA in healthy donors. PCR amplification relied on 60 Vbeta primers (plus 13 Jbeta primers). Assay: immunoSEQ multiplex PCR; the TCRdb copy retains only in-frame clones and omits some. This sample has fewer than 200,000 clones, with around 75% found just once. The CDR3 runs to 16 residues. Germline assignment: CDR1 SGHRS and CDR2 YFSETQ. V lost 4 bases to trimming and J lost 1 base, with 15 bases between them. The TCR was taken from a woman in her forties or fifties in good health and CMV-seropositive. Input material: PBMCs. The chain links TRBV5-1 to TRBJ2-1; weak D call: TRBD2 (5 bases). CDR3 amino acids: CASSPRGRASYNEQFF. Written as DNA, the CDR3 is TGCGCCAGCAGCCCCCGGGGTCGGGCGTCCTACAATGAGCAGTTCTTC.